The 7 T cell receptor beta chains given below trace back to one sample, sequenced in a study of cytomegalovirus exposure and HLA in healthy donors. 13 Jbeta primers and 60 Vbeta primers were used for the PCR. The protocol was immunoSEQ multiplex PCR, while the TCRdb copy is restricted to in-frame clones and leaves out a portion. Of fewer than 150,000 clones in the sample, roughly three quarters were seen once. Sample: PBMCs. The origin of the receptors is a man in his forties or fifties in good health and CMV-seropositive.

This clone showed up just a few times. The chain couples TRBV18 to TRBJ2-7; 10 bases are shared with TRBD1. This CDR3 contains 16 residues. J lost 6 bases, V lost 3 bases, and 11 bases had no gene match. CDR1 KGHSH and CDR2 LQKENI come from the germline V gene. As DNA, the CDR3 is TGTGCCAGCTCACCCTTCTCGACAGGGGGCAACGGCGAGCAGTACTTC. Protein: CASSPFSTGGNGEQYF.

The chain has TRBV19 and TRBJ1-1; 8 bases agree with TRBD1. The germline CDR1 and CDR2 sequences are LNHDA and SQIVND (reference sequence). The CDR3 covers 15 residues. Trimming at V came to 7 bases and at J to 0 bases, leaving 7 bases not matched to a gene. CDR3 loop: CASKQGAGMNTEAFF. For the CDR3, the DNA is TGTGCCAGTAAGCAGGGGGCGGGCATGAACACTGAAGCTTTCTTT.

This clone was observed a few times. The chain links TRBV4-1 to TRBJ2-7; tentative D call: TRBD1 (5 bases). The CDR3 length is 15 residues. V lost 0 bases and J 3 bases, leaving 12 bases between the germline ends. CDR1 and CDR2 from the germline V gene are MGHRA and YSYEKL. The CDR3 sequence is CASSQDRRGFYEQYF. The CDR3 DNA follows: TGCGCCAGCAGCCAAGACCGAAGGGGTTTCTACGAGCAGTACTTC.

In its sample, this clone was seen a few times. The V and J genes are TRBV5-1 and TRBJ2-5, with a possible D match to TRBD2 (5 bases). Germline V gene data show CDR1 as SGHRS and CDR2 as YFSETQ. The CDR3 extends over 15 amino acids. V lost 0 bases to trimming and J lost 4 bases, with 13 bases between them. Here the CDR3 reads CASSLGGSESETQYF. The CDR3, as DNA: TGCGCCAGCAGCTTGGGAGGGAGTGAATCAGAGACCCAGTACTTC. Full variable domain (rest looked up from reference TRBV5-1 and TRBJ2-5): KAGVTQTPRYLIKTRGQQVTLSCSPISGHRSVSWYQQTPGQGLQFLFEYFSETQRNKGNFPGRFSGRQFSNSRSEMNVSTLELGDSALYLCASSLGGSESETQYFGPGTRLLVL.

The V call is TRBV11-2, the J call TRBJ1-2; 7 positions agree with TRBD1. The V gene's germline CDR1 is SGHAT and CDR2 FQNNGV. Trimming took 5 bases from V and 10 from J; bases not matched to a gene: 10. CDR3 length: 13 residues. This chain's CDR3 is CASSHDRVRAYTF. CDR3 coding DNA: TGTGCCAGCAGCCATGACAGGGTTAGAGCCTACACCTTC.

This clone was counted only a few times. The V and J genes are TRBV9 and TRBJ1-6, with D perhaps matching TRBD1 (6 bases). Trimming removed 2 bases at V and 9 bases at J, with 15 bases between. Germline V gene sequence: CDR1 SGDLS, CDR2 YYNGEE. The CDR3 has 15 amino acids. In nucleotides, the CDR3 is TGTGCCAGCAGCGTCGGACAGTTTGAGGCTTCACCCCTCCACTTT. This codes for CASSVGQFEASPLHF.

With regard to this clone: Its ends do not fully match the called genes, so a read error is possible. This chain joins TRBV18 and TRBJ2-5; the D gene is possibly TRBD2 (6 bases). This CDR3 is built from 12 residues. Germline CDR1 and CDR2: KGHSH and LQKENI. The CDR3 loop reads CASSLVGGPLDF. As DNA, the CDR3 is TGTGCCAGCTCACTAGTCGGGGGACCCCTAGACTTC.